This TCR beta chain was captured in a study of blood T cell repertoires in COVID-19. Study context: Some COVID-19 samples were acute and others convalescent; all came from the United States, Italy and Spain. T cells, B-cell-depleted T cells, or PBMCs provided the cDNA or gDNA that served as material.

The V and J ends lost 11 bases and 1 base, in that order; junction bases with no gene match: 10. Germline V gene lookup returns CDR1 ENHRY and CDR2 SYGVKD. The CDR3 has 15 amino acids. Authors' processing steps: Amplifying reference gene primers gave estimates of nucleated cell counts. Sequenced by immunoSEQ multiplex PCR; TCRdb stores in-frame clones only, minus some. V, J and clone size are those of that table, while D and trimming were read from the DNA. The table includes about 130,000 clones, roughly 80% detected once. This clone was observed a handful of times. The sample consisted of peripheral blood. This TCR was sampled from a woman aged 45 to 65 with acute or convalescent COVID-19. The genes are TRBV10-3 and TRBJ1-2, with 10 bases that match TRBD1. DNA of the CDR3: TGTGCCTCCGGGGACAGGGGCTCATATAACTATGGCTACACCTTC. Amino acids: CASGDRGSYNYGYTF.